What follows is one TCR beta chain and its context. Antigen unknown. This specimen comes from a study of cytomegalovirus exposure and HLA in healthy donors. Whole-study findings and limits: As was reported, the HLA-A and HLA-B alleles of most subjects were accurately predicted from TCR beta sequences.

PCR amplification relied on 60 Vbeta primers (plus 13 Jbeta primers). The data were produced by immunoSEQ multiplex PCR, yet TCRdb's version contains in-frame clones alone and is incomplete. Recorded for this sample: around 200,000 clones. The sequence came from a woman in her twenties or thirties in good health and CMV-seropositive. Sample: PBMCs.

CDR3 region: CASTVTGVGYTF. Here the CDR3 DNA reads TGTGCCAGTACCGTGACAGGGGTTGGCTACACCTTC. The rearrangement uses TRBV19 and TRBJ1-2; 8 nucleotides match TRBD1. CDR1 and CDR2 (germline): LNHDA, SQIVND (reference sequence). This CDR3 spans 12 amino acids. J lost 7 bases, V lost 7 bases, and 5 bases had no gene match.